Reported below is one T cell receptor (beta chain). The antigen is unknown. The CDR3 is made up of 14 amino acids. Germline loops: CDR1 SNHLY, CDR2 FYNNEI. V lost 8 bases and J 1 base, leaving 14 bases between the germline ends. Sequencing used immunoSEQ multiplex PCR; TCRdb keeps in-frame clones, though not all of them. This sample has about 2,300 clones, with roughly 72% found just once. Poor-prognosis osteosarcoma patients supplied post-treatment primary, local recurrence and metastasis tumor specimens. This specimen comes from a study of the immune and genomic landscape of osteosarcoma. Overall study: Patients were around 60% male; around 80% had localized disease. Study-wide results and limits: External normal skin and healthy peripheral blood data provided clonality references. A single dominant hyperexpanded clone appeared in five cases, each with <100 clonotypes.

The TCR was taken from a human donor with osteosarcoma. The sequencing sample was made of osteosarcoma tumor tissue from the lung. The rearrangement links TRBV2 to TRBJ2-5; D ambiguous. CDR3 sequence: CASLKSALQETQYF. CDR3 nucleotide sequence: TGTGCCAGCCTAAAATCCGCCCTCCAAGAGACCCAGTACTTC.